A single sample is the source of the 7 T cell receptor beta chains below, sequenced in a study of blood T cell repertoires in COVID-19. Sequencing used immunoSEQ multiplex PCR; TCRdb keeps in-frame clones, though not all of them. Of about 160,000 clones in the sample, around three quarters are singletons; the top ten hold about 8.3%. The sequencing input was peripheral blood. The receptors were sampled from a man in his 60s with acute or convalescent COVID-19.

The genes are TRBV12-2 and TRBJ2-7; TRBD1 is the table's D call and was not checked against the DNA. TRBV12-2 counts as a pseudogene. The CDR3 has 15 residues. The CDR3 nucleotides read TGTGCAAGTCGCTTAGGATCGGCCAGGGCCGGGGAGCAGTACTTC. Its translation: CASRLGSARAGEQYF.

CDR3 sequence reads: CASSQEGLTDTQYF. CDR3 nucleotides: TGCGCCAGCAGCCAAGAGGGGCTTACAGATACGCAGTATTTT. The rearrangement uses TRBV4-1 and TRBJ2-3; TRBD1 might be the D (5 bases). Germline assignment: CDR1 MGHRA and CDR2 YSYEKL. Trimming pared 0 bases from V and 3 bases from J, leaving 7 bases between. CDR3 length equals 14 residues.

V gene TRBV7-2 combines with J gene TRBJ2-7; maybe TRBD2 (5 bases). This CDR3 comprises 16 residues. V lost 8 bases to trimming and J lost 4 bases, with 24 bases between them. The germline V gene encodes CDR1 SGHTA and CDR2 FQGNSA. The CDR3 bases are TGTGCCAGCGCCCTCCGAGCGGCAGGAATCGGGTACGAGCAGTACTTC. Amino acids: CASALRAAGIGYEQYF.

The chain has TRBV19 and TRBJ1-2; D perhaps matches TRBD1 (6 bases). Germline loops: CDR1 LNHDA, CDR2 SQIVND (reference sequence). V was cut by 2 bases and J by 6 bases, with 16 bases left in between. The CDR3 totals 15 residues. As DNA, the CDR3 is TGTGCCAGTAGTATATGGACAGTCCTGAACGATGGCTACACCTTC. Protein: CASSIWTVLNDGYTF.

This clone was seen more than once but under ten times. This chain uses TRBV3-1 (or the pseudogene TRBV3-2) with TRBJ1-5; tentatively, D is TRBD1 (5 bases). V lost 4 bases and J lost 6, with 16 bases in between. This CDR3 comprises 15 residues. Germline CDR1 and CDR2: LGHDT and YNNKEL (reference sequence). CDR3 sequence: CASSPSGGGGQPQHF. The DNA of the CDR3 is TGTGCCAGCAGCCCCTCCGGGGGGGGAGGTCAGCCCCAGCATTTT.

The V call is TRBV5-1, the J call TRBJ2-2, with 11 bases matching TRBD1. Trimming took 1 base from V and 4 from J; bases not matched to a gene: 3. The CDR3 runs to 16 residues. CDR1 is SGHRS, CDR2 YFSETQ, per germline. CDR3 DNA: TGCGCCAGCAGCTTGCGAGGGACAGGGGGCACCGGGGAGCTGTTTTTT. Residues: CASSLRGTGGTGELFF.

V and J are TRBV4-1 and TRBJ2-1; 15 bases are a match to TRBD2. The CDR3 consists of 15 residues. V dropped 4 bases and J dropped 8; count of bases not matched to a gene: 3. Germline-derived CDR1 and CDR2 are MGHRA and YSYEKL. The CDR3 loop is CASSPGTSGGYEQFF. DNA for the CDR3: TGCGCCAGCAGCCCCGGGACTAGCGGGGGGTATGAGCAGTTCTTC.